The present T cell receptor (beta chain) was sequenced within a study of T cells after yellow fever vaccination. TCRdb fed the 5' RACE reads into MiXCR, producing one record per CDR3 protein. This sample has approximately 550,000 distinct CDR3 sequences, with 15% to 20% found just once. There are a few counts of this clonotype. Antigen: not known. Study observations and caveats: At around 96% for CD4 and 70% to 90% for CD8, most primary-vaccination clones showed up again after the booster.

The ends lost 11 bases at V and 5 bases at J; junction bases unmatched: 11. This CDR3 is built from 14 residues. Germline assignment: CDR1 SNHLY and CDR2 FYNNEI. The J gene is TRBJ2-7, the V gene TRBV2, with 11 bases identical to TRBD2. This specimen was PBMCs, taken 15 days after the yellow fever booster vaccination. The sequence was obtained from a man aged 25 to 40 who received the YFV17D yellow fever vaccine. The CDR3 coding sequence is TGTGCCGCGGTCCCCCTAGCGGGAGGTCACGAGCAGTACTTC. This translates into CAAVPLAGGHEQYF.